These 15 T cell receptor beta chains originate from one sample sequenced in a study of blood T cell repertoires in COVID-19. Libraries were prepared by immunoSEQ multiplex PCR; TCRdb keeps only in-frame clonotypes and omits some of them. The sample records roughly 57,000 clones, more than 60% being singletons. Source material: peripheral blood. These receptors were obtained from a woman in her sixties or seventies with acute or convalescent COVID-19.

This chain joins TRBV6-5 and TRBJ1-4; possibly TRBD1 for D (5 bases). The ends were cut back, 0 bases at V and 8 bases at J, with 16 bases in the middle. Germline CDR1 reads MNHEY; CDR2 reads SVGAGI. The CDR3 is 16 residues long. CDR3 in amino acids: CASSYSRAGRGEKLFF. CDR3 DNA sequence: TGTGCCAGCAGTTACTCGAGGGCAGGGCGGGGAGAAAAACTGTTTTTT.

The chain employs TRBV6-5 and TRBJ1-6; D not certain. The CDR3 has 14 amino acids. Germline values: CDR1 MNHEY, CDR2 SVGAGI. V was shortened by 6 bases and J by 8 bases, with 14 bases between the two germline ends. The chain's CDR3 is CASSHGAIDSPLHF. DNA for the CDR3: TGTGCCAGCAGCCACGGAGCCATAGATTCACCCCTCCACTTT.

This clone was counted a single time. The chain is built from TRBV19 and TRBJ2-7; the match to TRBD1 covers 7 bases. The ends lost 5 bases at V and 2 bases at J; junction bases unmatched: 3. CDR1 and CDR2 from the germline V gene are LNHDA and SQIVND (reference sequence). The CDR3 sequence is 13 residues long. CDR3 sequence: CASSPGTAYEQYF. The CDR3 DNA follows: TGTGCCAGTAGTCCCGGGACAGCCTACGAGCAGTACTTC.

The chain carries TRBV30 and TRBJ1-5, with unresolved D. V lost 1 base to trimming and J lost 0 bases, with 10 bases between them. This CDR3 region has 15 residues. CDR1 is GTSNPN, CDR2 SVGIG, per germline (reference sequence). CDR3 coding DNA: TGTGCCTGGAGTGAGGGAGAGGTTAGCAATCAGCCCCAGCATTTT. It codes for CAWSEGEVSNQPQHF.

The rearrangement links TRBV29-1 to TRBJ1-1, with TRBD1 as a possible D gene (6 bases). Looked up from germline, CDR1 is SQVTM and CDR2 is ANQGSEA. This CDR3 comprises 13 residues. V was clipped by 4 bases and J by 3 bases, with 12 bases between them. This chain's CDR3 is CSVARGADTEAFF. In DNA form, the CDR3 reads TGCAGCGTTGCCAGGGGCGCGGACACTGAAGCTTTCTTT.

CDR3 sequence (DNA): TGTGCCAGCAGCTTAGCTAGCGGGGCATCAGATACGCAGTATTTT. Amino acid sequence: CASSLASGASDTQYF. This chain uses TRBV7-2 with TRBJ2-3, with 8 bases lining up with TRBD2. Germline lookup yields CDR1 SGHTA and CDR2 FQGNSA. There are 15 residues in the CDR3. V gave up 0 bases and J gave up 4 bases; unmatched junction bases: 3.

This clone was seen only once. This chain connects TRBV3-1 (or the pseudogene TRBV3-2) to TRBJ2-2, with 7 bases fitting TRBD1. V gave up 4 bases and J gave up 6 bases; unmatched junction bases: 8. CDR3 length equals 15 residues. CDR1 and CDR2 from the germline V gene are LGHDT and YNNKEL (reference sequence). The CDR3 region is CASSPRQGSAGELFF. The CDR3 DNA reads TGTGCCAGCAGCCCCCGACAGGGTTCGGCCGGGGAGCTGTTTTTT.

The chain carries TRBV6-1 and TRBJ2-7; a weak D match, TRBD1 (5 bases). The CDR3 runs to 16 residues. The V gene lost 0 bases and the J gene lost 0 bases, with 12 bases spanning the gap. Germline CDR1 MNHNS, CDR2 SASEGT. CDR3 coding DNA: TGTGCCAGCAGTGAAGCCATGGACACAGCCTCCTACGAGCAGTACGTC. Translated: CASSEAMDTASYEQYV.

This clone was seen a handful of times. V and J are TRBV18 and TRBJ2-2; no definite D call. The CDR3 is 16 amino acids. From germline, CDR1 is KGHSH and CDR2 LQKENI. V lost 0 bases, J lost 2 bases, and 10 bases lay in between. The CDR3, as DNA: TGTGCCAGCTCACCACCGTTCGGTTTAAACACCGGGGAGCTGTTTTTT. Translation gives CASSPPFGLNTGELFF.

CDR3 in amino acids: CAISDQGWGQFF. The CDR3 DNA is TGTGCCATCAGTGACCAGGGTTGGGGGCAGTTCTTC. The chain couples TRBV10-3 to TRBJ2-1; a weak D match, TRBD1 (5 bases). V lost 3 bases, J lost 12 bases, and 12 bases lay in between. The CDR3 contains 12 residues. Per germline, CDR1 ENHRY and CDR2 SYGVKD.

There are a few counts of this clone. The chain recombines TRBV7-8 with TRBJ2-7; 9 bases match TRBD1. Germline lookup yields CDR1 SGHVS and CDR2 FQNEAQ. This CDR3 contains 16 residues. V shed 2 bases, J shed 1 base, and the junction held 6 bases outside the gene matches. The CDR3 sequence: CASSLSNRGRSYEQYV. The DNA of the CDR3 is TGTGCCAGCAGCTTATCAAACAGGGGGCGATCCTACGAGCAGTACGTC.

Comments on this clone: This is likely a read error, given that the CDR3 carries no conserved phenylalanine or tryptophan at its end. Here the CDR3 DNA reads TGTGCCAGCACCCGACAGGGGGGATGGACTGAAGCTTTCCTT. Protein: CASTRQGGWTEAFL. This rearrangement joins TRBV11-2 to TRBJ1-1, with 9 bases that match TRBD1. The CDR3 runs 14 residues. Germline lookup yields CDR1 SGHAT and CDR2 FQNNGV. The V gene end was trimmed by 7 bases and the J gene end by 5 bases; junction bases not matched to a gene: 8.

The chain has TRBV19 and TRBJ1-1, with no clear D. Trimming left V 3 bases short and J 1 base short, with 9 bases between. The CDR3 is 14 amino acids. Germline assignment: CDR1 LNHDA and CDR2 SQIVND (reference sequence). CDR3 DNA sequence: TGTGCCAGTAGTATGTTAACACCGAACACTGAAGCTTTCTTT. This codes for CASSMLTPNTEAFF.

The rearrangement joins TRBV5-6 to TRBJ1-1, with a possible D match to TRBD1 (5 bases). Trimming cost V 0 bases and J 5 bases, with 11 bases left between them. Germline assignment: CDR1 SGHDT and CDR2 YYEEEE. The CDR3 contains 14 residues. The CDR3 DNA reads TGTGCCAGCAGCTTGGTAAGGGGAAGGACTGAAGCTTTCTTT. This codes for CASSLVRGRTEAFF.

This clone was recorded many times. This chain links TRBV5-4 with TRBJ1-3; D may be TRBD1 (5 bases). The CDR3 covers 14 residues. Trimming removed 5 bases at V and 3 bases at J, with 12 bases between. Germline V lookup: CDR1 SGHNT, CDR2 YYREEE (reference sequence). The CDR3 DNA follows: TGTGCCAGCAGTAGCGGGGCAGGTGGAAACACCATATATTTT. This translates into CASSSGAGGNTIYF.